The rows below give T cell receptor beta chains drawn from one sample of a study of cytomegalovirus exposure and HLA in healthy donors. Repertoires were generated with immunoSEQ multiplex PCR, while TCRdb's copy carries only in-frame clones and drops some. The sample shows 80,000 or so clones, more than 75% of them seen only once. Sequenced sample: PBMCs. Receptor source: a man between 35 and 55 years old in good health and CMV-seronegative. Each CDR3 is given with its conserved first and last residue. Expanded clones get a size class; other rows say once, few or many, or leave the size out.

cdr3_aa: CSVLRPGQSNYGYTF
v_call: TRBV29-1
clone_size: few
j_call: TRBJ1-2

cdr3_aa: CASSPTGRAYGYTF
v_call: TRBV9
clone_size: few
j_call: TRBJ1-2

cdr3_aa: CASSLGRLNEQYF
v_call: TRBV5-1
clone_size: .
j_call: TRBJ2-7

cdr3_aa: CASSRGLEQYF
v_call: TRBV11-2
clone_size: .
j_call: TRBJ2-7

cdr3_aa: CASSLNWGAVNEKLFF
v_call: TRBV7-2
clone_size: once
j_call: TRBJ1-4

cdr3_aa: CATLPRGESDGYTF
v_call: TRBV10-3
clone_size: .
j_call: TRBJ1-2

cdr3_aa: CASSESPNFSGGPYNEQFF
v_call: TRBV10-2
clone_size: .
j_call: TRBJ2-1

cdr3_aa: CAIREGASTDTQYF
v_call: TRBV10-3
clone_size: .
j_call: TRBJ2-3

cdr3_aa: CASSLTGVIGDTQYF
v_call: TRBV7-9
clone_size: few
j_call: TRBJ2-3

cdr3_aa: CASRAGEGYNEQFF
v_call: TRBV9
clone_size: few
j_call: TRBJ2-1

cdr3_aa: CASSYNGQGEEQFF
v_call: TRBV6-5
clone_size: .
j_call: TRBJ2-1

cdr3_aa: CASSFFLGVRNSSGYTF
v_call: TRBV27
clone_size: few
j_call: TRBJ1-2

cdr3_aa: CSVGYETGGRGIQYF
v_call: TRBV29-1
clone_size: .
j_call: TRBJ2-4

cdr3_aa: CASSSAGLSGETQYF
v_call: TRBV5-1
clone_size: .
j_call: TRBJ2-5

cdr3_aa: CASSSSGFSNQPQHF
v_call: TRBV19
clone_size: .
j_call: TRBJ1-5

cdr3_aa: CASSSRLFTDTQYF
v_call: TRBV7-9
clone_size: .
j_call: TRBJ2-3

cdr3_aa: CASSPSGGVSTGELFF
v_call: TRBV5-1
clone_size: .
j_call: TRBJ2-2

cdr3_aa: CASSGPGVRTTDTQYF
v_call: TRBV25-1
clone_size: .
j_call: TRBJ2-3

cdr3_aa: CATGTGENTGELFF
v_call: TRBV6-4
clone_size: few
j_call: TRBJ2-2

cdr3_aa: CSVVRDRGIGPGTGELFF
v_call: TRBV29-1
clone_size: .
j_call: TRBJ2-2

cdr3_aa: CASGSGQGEETQYF
v_call: TRBV12-5
clone_size: .
j_call: TRBJ2-5

cdr3_aa: CASSMDRRNQPQHF
v_call: TRBV19
clone_size: .
j_call: TRBJ1-5

cdr3_aa: CASSRQGFSYEQYF
v_call: TRBV25-1
clone_size: .
j_call: .

cdr3_aa: CATRGALSTEAFF
v_call: TRBV25-1
clone_size: .
j_call: TRBJ1-1

cdr3_aa: CAWSVAREPQHF
v_call: TRBV30
clone_size: .
j_call: TRBJ1-5

cdr3_aa: CASSPRDSTYEQYF
v_call: TRBV6-5
clone_size: once
j_call: TRBJ2-7

cdr3_aa: CASSLREGTEAFF
v_call: TRBV11-2
clone_size: once
j_call: TRBJ1-1

cdr3_aa: CASSLAWQGTDTQYF
v_call: TRBV7-6
clone_size: .
j_call: TRBJ2-3

cdr3_aa: CANSLGPVFFF
v_call: TRBV28
clone_size: .
j_call: TRBJ1-1

cdr3_aa: CASSSGTDTYEQYF
v_call: TRBV11-3
clone_size: .
j_call: TRBJ2-7

cdr3_aa: CASSPPGTGGGPTNEKLFF
v_call: TRBV5-6
clone_size: few
j_call: TRBJ1-4

cdr3_aa: CASSRDRGNTDTQYF
v_call: TRBV7-9
clone_size: .
j_call: TRBJ2-3

cdr3_aa: CASSWDRRNTEAFF
v_call: TRBV7-3
clone_size: .
j_call: TRBJ1-1

cdr3_aa: CASRGYRTSPEAFF
v_call: TRBV6-1
clone_size: .
j_call: TRBJ1-1

cdr3_aa: CASSVHGINSPLHF
v_call: TRBV6-5
clone_size: medium-sized
j_call: TRBJ1-6